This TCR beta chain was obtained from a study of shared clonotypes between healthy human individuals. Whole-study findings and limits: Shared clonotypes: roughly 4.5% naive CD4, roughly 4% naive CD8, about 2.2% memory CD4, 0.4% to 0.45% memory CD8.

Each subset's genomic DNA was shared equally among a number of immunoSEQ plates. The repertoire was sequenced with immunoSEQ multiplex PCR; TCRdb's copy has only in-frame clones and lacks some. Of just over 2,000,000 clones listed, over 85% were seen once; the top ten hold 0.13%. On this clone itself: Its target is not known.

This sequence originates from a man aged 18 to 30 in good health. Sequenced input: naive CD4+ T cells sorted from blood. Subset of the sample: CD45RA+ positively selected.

The CDR3: CATSRLGNSPLHF. Here the CDR3 DNA reads TGTGCCACCAGCCGTCTAGGAAATTCACCCCTCCACTTT. This sequence joins TRBV15 and TRBJ1-6; D call uncertain. The germline V and J ends were trimmed by 5 bases and 7 bases, with 9 bases remaining between them. Germline V CDR1 and CDR2: LNHNV, YYDKDF (reference sequence). The CDR3 consists of 13 residues.